These 2 T cell receptor beta chains came from one sample sequenced in a study of CD8 T cells in ankylosing spondylitis. General study points: Several highly homologous variants made up a TCR beta motif, and this motif appeared characteristic of ankylosing spondylitis blood.

TCRdb called the 5' RACE reads again in MiXCR, with one record for every CDR3 protein. Of a few hundred thousand distinct CDR3 sequences detected, approximately 12% appear once; the ten largest clones hold almost 7%. These receptors have no identified antigens. The sequenced material came from blood, either unsorted or a sorted T cell fraction (not recorded which). The receptors stem from a male donor with ankylosing spondylitis.

The J gene is TRBJ2-1, the V gene TRBV28; D is tentatively TRBD1 or TRBD2 (5 bases each). CDR1 is MDHEN, CDR2 SYDVKM, per germline. The CDR3 consists of 13 residues. V was trimmed by 6 bases and J by 6 bases, leaving 12 bases between them. CDR3 loop: CASSHQGTNEQFF. DNA for the CDR3: TGTGCCAGCAGCCACCAAGGGACCAATGAGCAGTTCTTC.

The chain employs TRBV5-8 and TRBJ2-1; D unresolved. Germline assignment: CDR1 SGHTS and CDR2 YDEGEE. V was pared by 0 bases and J by 5 bases, with 12 bases between. The length of the CDR3 is 15 residues. The CDR3 nucleotides read TGTGCCAGCAGCTTGGTCTCAGCCTCAAACAATGAGCAGTTCTTC. Encoded protein: CASSLVSASNNEQFF.